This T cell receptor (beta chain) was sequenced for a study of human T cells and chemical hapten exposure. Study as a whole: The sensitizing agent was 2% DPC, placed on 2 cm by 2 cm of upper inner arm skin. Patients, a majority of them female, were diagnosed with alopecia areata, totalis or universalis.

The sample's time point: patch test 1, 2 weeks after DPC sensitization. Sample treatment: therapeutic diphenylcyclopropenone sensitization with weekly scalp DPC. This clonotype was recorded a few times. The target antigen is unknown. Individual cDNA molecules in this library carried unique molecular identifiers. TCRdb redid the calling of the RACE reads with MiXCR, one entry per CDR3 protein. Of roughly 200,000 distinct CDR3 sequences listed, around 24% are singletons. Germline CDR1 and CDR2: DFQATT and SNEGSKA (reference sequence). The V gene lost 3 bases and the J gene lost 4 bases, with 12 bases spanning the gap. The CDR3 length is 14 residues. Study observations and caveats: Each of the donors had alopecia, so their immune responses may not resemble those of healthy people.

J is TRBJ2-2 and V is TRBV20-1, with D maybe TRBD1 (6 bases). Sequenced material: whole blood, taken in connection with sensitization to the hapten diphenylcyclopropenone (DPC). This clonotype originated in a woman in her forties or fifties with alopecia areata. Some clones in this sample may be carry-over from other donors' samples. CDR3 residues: CSASGRGSTGELFF. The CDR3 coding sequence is TGCAGTGCTAGCGGCAGGGGAAGCACCGGGGAGCTGTTTTTT.